The following is a T cell receptor (beta chain) sequence with its context. Its antigen is not known. Some clones are missing from TCRdb's copy, which holds only in-frame ones; the method was immunoSEQ multiplex PCR. This sample has roughly 300,000 clones, with roughly 89% found just once. This CDR3 has 16 amino acids. The V gene lost 1 base and the J gene lost 2 bases, with 12 bases spanning the gap. The germline CDR1 and CDR2 sequences are SEHNR and FQNEAQ (reference sequence). The data belong to a study of cytomegalovirus exposure and HLA in healthy donors. Study at large: It was reported in a later analysis that the 100 to 150 validation repertoires used the same platform as the 500 to 700 first-cohort repertoires.

Whole-study findings and limits: Some TCR beta chains (roughly 150 of them) were listed as cytomegalovirus-associated.

The clonotype originates from a woman between 18 and 29 years old in good health and CMV-seronegative. Sequencing input: PBMCs. The V and J genes are TRBV7-9 and TRBJ1-3; D perhaps matches TRBD1 (6 bases). The CDR3 DNA reads as TGTGCCAGCAGCTTAGTGCAAGGGGGAGCTGGAAACACCATATATTTT. It specifies CASSLVQGGAGNTIYF.